This T cell receptor (beta chain) stems from a study of T cell repertoires in cytomegalovirus infection. Trimming took 1 base from V and 7 from J, leaving 7 bases between them. Germline lookup yields CDR1 SGHDN and CDR2 FVKESK. This CDR3 contains 12 residues. This clonotype was seen a few times. TCRdb re-called the reads with MiXCR, one entry per CDR3 protein. The table includes under 250,000 distinct CDR3 sequences, over 9% detected once. The source of this sequence is a human donor in good health (CMV status not recorded). Some clones in this sample may be carry-over from other donors' samples. The sample consisted of PBMCs. This chain links TRBV14 with TRBJ1-1; no reliable D call. CDR3 nucleotide sequence: TGTGCCAGCAGCCAAGGATTCGTTGAAGCTTTCTTT. Translated, it gives CASSQGFVEAFF. The complete variable domain, with remaining parts taken from reference TRBV14 and TRBJ1-1, reads EAGVTQFPSHSVIEKGQTVTLRCDPISGHDNLYWYRRVMGKEIKFLLHFVKESKQDESGMPNNRFLAERTGGTYSTLKVQPAELEDSGVYFCASSQGFVEAFFGQGTRLTVV.